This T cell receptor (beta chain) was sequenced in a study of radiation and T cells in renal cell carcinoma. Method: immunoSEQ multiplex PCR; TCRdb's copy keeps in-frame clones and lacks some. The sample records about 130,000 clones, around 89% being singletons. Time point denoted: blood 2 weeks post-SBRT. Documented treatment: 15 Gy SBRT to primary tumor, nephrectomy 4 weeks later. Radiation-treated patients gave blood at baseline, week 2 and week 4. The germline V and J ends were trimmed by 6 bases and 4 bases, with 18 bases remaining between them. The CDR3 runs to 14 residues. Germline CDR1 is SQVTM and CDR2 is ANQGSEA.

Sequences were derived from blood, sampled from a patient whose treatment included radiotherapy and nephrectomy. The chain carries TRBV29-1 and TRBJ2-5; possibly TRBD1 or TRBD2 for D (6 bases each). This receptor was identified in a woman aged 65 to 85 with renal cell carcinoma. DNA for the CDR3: TGCAGCGTACTAGGGGGGATCGAAGGAGAGACCCAGTACTTC. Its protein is CSVLGGIEGETQYF.